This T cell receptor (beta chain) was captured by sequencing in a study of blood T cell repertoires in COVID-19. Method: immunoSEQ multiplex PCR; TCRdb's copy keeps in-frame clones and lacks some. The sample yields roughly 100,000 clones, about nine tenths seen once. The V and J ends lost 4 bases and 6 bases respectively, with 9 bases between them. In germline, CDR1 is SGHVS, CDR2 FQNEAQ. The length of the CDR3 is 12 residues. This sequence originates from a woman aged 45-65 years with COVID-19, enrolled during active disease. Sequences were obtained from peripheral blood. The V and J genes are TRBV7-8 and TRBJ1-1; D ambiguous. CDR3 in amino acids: CASSWSGPEAFF. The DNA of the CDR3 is TGTGCCAGCAGCTGGTCAGGCCCTGAAGCTTTCTTT.